The text below deals with one T cell receptor (beta chain). What it recognizes is unknown. CDR3-region Arm-PCR and iRepertoire HTBI primers produced the TCR beta libraries. TCRdb reprocessed the multiplex PCR reads with MiXCR, giving one entry per CDR3 protein. This sample has about 500,000 distinct CDR3 sequences; 16% occur once, and the top ten carry 12%. V dropped 5 bases and J dropped 4 bases, with 11 bases sitting between them. Germline V gene data show CDR1 as MNHNS and CDR2 as SASEGT. The CDR3 has 14 amino acids. Indicated time point: newly diagnosed GD, antithyroid drugs for less than 3 months. Making the TCR library involved RNA that had been extracted from PBMCs. The data originate from a study of regulatory T cells in long-lasting Graves disease. General study points: Favoring TRBV28, TRBJ1-2 and TRBJ2-5 was a feature seen in persistent disease.

This sample was also put to use in a study of T cells in Graves' hyperthyroidism and ophthalmopathy.

This TCR was sampled from a man aged 35 to 55 with Graves disease. This specimen consisted of peripheral blood mononuclear cells (PBMCs), obtained at new diagnosis, from a patient treated with antithyroid drugs. The chain is built from TRBV6-1 and TRBJ1-4, with no clear D. CDR3 nucleotides: TGTGCCAGCAGTTACACCACACTTAATGAAAAACTGTTTTTT. This codes for CASSYTTLNEKLFF.